Listed below are T cell receptor beta chains from one sample, sequenced in a study of T cell responses to AZD1222 COVID-19 vaccine. Assay used: immunoSEQ multiplex PCR; TCRdb lists only in-frame clones, some missing. The data hold about 150,000 clones, with 80% to 95% observed a single time. The source was peripheral blood, collected 28 days after the second AZD1222 dose. The origin of the receptors is an adult who received the AZD1222 COVID-19 vaccine. Both conserved end residues are part of each CDR3. A D gene is named only where the DNA matches it firmly.

TRBV27 TRBD2 CASSLASGRPESTYEQYF
TRBV7-9 TRBD2 CASSQEAGALYNEQFF
TRBV5-1 . CASSLSGDSGNTIYF
TRBV5-6 . CASSLVGGATSGNTIYF
TRBV11-2 TRBD2 CASSLVAGDYEQYF
TRBV10-2 TRBD2 CASSDKSGSSNGELFF
TRBV18 . CASSLGPFRELFF
TRBV28 TRBD1 CASNPGQLYGYTF
TRBV7-9 . CASSLGEVLAGNEQFF
TRBV6-2/TRBV6-3 TRBD1 CASSNRQGRETQYF
TRBV6-2/TRBV6-3 TRBD2 CASSYGGEGGNNEQFF
TRBV4-3 . CASSQETRETEAFF
TRBV27 . CASSLNPASREQYF
TRBV7-2 TRBD1 CATSGQGASLYEQYF
TRBV30 . CACLDYDRKSSYEQYF
TRBV28 TRBD2 CASSRGGSSYEQYF
TRBV7-2 TRBD1 CASSSRTGYSYEQYF
TRBV19 . CASTSDTYQETQYF
TRBV28 . CASSFRVEAFF
TRBV20-1 . CSARVQAEQYF
TRBV6-5 . CASSYSIRGTYEQYF
TRBV21-1 . CASSKARRETQGNEQFF
TRBV30 . CAWTTGRGYGYTF
TRBV10-3 TRBD1 CASRQGDEQFF
TRBV5-6 TRBD2 CASSLVLAGWNEQYF
TRBV6-5 . CASSYVAGDYNSPLHF
TRBV2 . CASSLDTGLNNEQFF
TRBV30 . CAWSTNRQGRHEKLFF
TRBV5-1 . CASSLVNSGTDTQYF
TRBV6-2/TRBV6-3 . CASSYLQGELLNTEASF
TRBV30 . CAWSVNGNEQFF
TRBV27 TRBD2 CASSRERERYEQYF
TRBV5-1 . CASSLWGGETGNTIYF
TRBV6-2/TRBV6-3 TRBD2 CASSYVAGSTGELFF
TRBV18 . CASSPLFGRANTGELFF
TRBV6-5 . CASRTPGTVNSPLHF
TRBV12-5 TRBD1 CASAPQGASNQPQHF
TRBV6-6 . CASSQLDEQYF
TRBV24-1 . CATSDGLGSSTDTQYF
TRBV6-5 . CASSYVRGTYNEQFF
TRBV10-1 . CASSESVLARWNEQFF
TRBV5-6 TRBD2 CASSLGGGQHEQYF
TRBV18 . CASSPRNQLSLSGANVLTF
TRBV7-2 . CASSPTGTLQETQYF
TRBV19 . CASTYRVESPLHF
TRBV6-6 . CASSDGMNTEAFF
TRBV9 . CASSPQGAGELFF
TRBV18 TRBD1 CASSPQGAYGDTEAFF
TRBV15 . CATSRDLNTEAFF
TRBV6-5 TRBD2 CASSSRTSGIYEQYF
TRBV29-1 . CSVLQVNTEAFF
TRBV30 . CAWSDPPLYEAFF
TRBV6-5 TRBD1 CASSTGQGSEAFF
TRBV28 . CASSFQGYGYTF
TRBV30 . CAWRGSGANVLTF
TRBV4-3 TRBD2 CASSQDRTSWKTQYF
TRBV15 . CATSRGLRETQYF
TRBV3-1/TRBV3-2 . CASSQDEGQGGYTF
TRBV19 . CASSIGTNYGYTF